This TCR beta chain stems from a study of technical replicates of blood from a handful of donors. TCRdb keeps only in-frame clones here, not all; method: immunoSEQ multiplex PCR. The profile covers about 60,000 clones, with about 89% appearing a single time and over 4.5% taken by the ten largest. The CDR3 sequence is 13 residues long. Germline CDR1 reads SGHVS; CDR2 reads FQNEAQ. V lost 7 bases, J lost 7 bases, and 14 bases lay in between. Sequencing was performed on PBMCs. The chain is built from TRBV7-8 and TRBJ2-1, with no clear D. This receptor was obtained from a human donor in good health. Some clones in this sample may be carry-over from other donors' samples. The CDR3 region is CASNHWSLNEQFF. The DNA for the CDR3 is TGTGCCAGCAACCATTGGTCACTGAATGAGCAGTTCTTC.